This paragraph reports one T cell receptor (beta chain). CDR1 is MGHRA and CDR2 is YSYEKL in the germline V gene. Trimming shortened V by 4 bases and J by 0 bases, and 16 bases separated the two germline ends. The CDR3 has 17 residues. This sample was included in a study of long-term antiretroviral therapy in people with HIV. An immunoSEQ assay, version v3.0, was performed at survey level. Some clones are missing from TCRdb's copy, which holds only in-frame ones; the method was immunoSEQ multiplex PCR. The sample shows some 31,000 clones, around 96% of them seen only once. This sample comprised unsorted PBMCs, obtained 5.3 years after starting antiretroviral therapy. The V gene is TRBV4-1, the J gene TRBJ1-3, with D unresolved. This TCR came from a man aged 30 to 39 with HIV. Written as DNA, the CDR3 is TGCGCCAGCAGCCTGGGAGTAGGAATCTTCTCTGGAAACACCATATATTTT. It translates to CASSLGVGIFSGNTIYF.